Each of the 27 T cell receptor beta chains below was sequenced from the same sample in a study of cytomegalovirus exposure and HLA in healthy donors. With 60 Vbeta and 13 Jbeta primers, the PCR was carried out. Using immunoSEQ multiplex PCR, the repertoire was profiled, and TCRdb retains in-frame clones only, with some absent. Of roughly 70,000 clones in the sample, roughly four fifths were seen once. The specimen was PBMCs. The receptors stem from a man aged 18 to 29 in good health and CMV-seronegative.

The chain links TRBV7-2 to TRBJ2-1, with a weak D call TRBD1 (5 bases). Germline CDR1 reads SGHTA; CDR2 reads FQGNSA. Trimming pared 1 base from V and 0 bases from J, leaving 7 bases between. This CDR3 comprises 15 residues. CDR3: CASSLGTGSYNEQFF. The DNA for the CDR3 is TGTGCCAGCAGCTTAGGAACAGGCTCCTACAATGAGCAGTTCTTC. The full variable domain, in which reference TRBV7-2 and TRBJ2-1 provide the parts outside the CDR3, is GAGVSQSPSNKVTEKGKDVELRCDPISGHTALYWYRQSLGQGLEFLIYFQGNSAPDKSGLPSDRFSAERTGGSVSTLTIQRTQQEDSAVYLCASSLGTGSYNEQFFGPGTRLTVL.

The CDR3 coding sequence is TGTGCCAGCAGTGAACGAAGCGGACCCTCCTACGAGCAGTACTTC. Amino acid sequence: CASSERSGPSYEQYF. This chain uses TRBV6-4 with TRBJ2-7; D is perhaps TRBD2 (5 bases). CDR3 length: 15 residues. Germline-derived CDR1 and CDR2 are MRHNA and SNTAGT. The V gene lost 3 bases and the J gene lost 0 bases, with 12 bases spanning the gap.

In its sample, this clone was seen once. The genes are TRBV27 and TRBJ1-2; D gene unclear. Germline V lookup: CDR1 MNHEY, CDR2 SMNVEV (reference sequence). Deletions cut 5 bases from V and 2 bases from J, with 15 bases between. The CDR3 extends over 15 amino acids. The CDR3 nucleotides are TGTGCCAGCAGTCTAATGTCGCCGGTCAACTATGGCTACACCTTC. This codes for CASSLMSPVNYGYTF.

The CDR3 DNA reads as TGTGCCAGCAGTCCGTGGACTAGCGGGACAGATACGCAGTATTTT. Translated: CASSPWTSGTDTQYF. The chain has TRBV27 and TRBJ2-3, with 11 nucleotides matching TRBD2. Trimming removed 5 bases from V and 3 bases from J; junction bases left unmatched: 4. CDR1 and CDR2 (germline): MNHEY, SMNVEV (reference sequence). The CDR3 runs 15 residues.

The gene calls are TRBV5-1 and TRBJ2-7, with D tentatively TRBD2 (5 bases). V lost 1 base, J lost 7 bases, and 18 bases lay in between. Germline values: CDR1 SGHRS, CDR2 YFSETQ. This CDR3 is 15 amino acids long. This chain's CDR3 is CASSLSGYKTGEQYF. DNA for the CDR3: TGCGCCAGCAGCTTGAGTGGTTACAAGACGGGAGAGCAGTACTTC.

This chain joins TRBV30 and TRBJ1-1, with TRBD1 as a possible D gene (5 bases). Germline CDR1 is GTSNPN and CDR2 is SVGIG (reference sequence). The CDR3 has 15 residues. V was shortened by 2 bases and J by 1 base, with 14 bases between the two germline ends. This chain's CDR3 is CAWSLMGLGNTEAFF. CDR3 DNA sequence: TGTGCCTGGAGTCTAATGGGGCTCGGGAACACTGAAGCTTTCTTT.

In the case of this clone: In the same sample, other DNA sequences code for this CDR3. The chain recombines TRBV15 with TRBJ1-5; 9 bases agree with TRBD1. The CDR3 is 14 residues long. Germline values: CDR1 LNHNV, CDR2 YYDKDF (reference sequence). J was trimmed by 7 bases and V by 5 bases; bases with no gene match: 6. The CDR3 sequence: CATSAQGAGQPQHF. Written as DNA, the CDR3 is TGTGCCACCAGCGCACAGGGGGCCGGGCAGCCCCAGCATTTT.

The chain has TRBV28 and TRBJ1-4; D perhaps matches TRBD1 (6 bases). This CDR3 has 13 amino acids. Trimming took 10 bases from V and 4 from J, leaving 13 bases between them. CDR1 is MDHEN, CDR2 SYDVKM, per germline. The CDR3 DNA sequence: TGTGCCATCCGGGACATAGATAATGAAAAACTGTTTTTT. This sequence encodes CAIRDIDNEKLFF.

This clone has more than one count but fewer than ten. The chain has TRBV30 and TRBJ1-1; 9 nucleotides match TRBD1. This CDR3 is 12 amino acids long. Germline values: CDR1 GTSNPN, CDR2 SVGIG (reference sequence). J gave up 5 bases and V 3 bases, and 1 base lay outside the gene matches. The CDR3 bases are TGTGCCTGGAGAGACAGGGGGACTGAAGCTTTCTTT. It codes for CAWRDRGTEAFF. The whole variable domain, filled in from reference TRBV30 and TRBJ1-1, reads SQTIHQWPATLVQPVGSPLSLECTVEGTSNPNLYWYRQAAGRGLQLLFYSVGIGQISSEVPQNLSASRPQDRQFILSSKKLLLSDSGFYLCAWRDRGTEAFFGQGTRLTVV.

Points on this clone: Other DNA sequences of this sample code for an identical CDR3. J is TRBJ1-1 and V is TRBV4-1; 8 nucleotides match TRBD1. Per germline, CDR1 MGHRA and CDR2 YSYEKL. CDR3 size: 17 residues. The ends lost 0 bases at V and 0 bases at J; junction bases unmatched: 6. The CDR3 bases are TGCGCCAGCAGCCAAGAGGGCAGGGGGCGGGTGAACACTGAAGCTTTCTTT. Translating gives CASSQEGRGRVNTEAFF.

This clone was seen more than once but under ten times. The rearrangement uses TRBV10-1 and TRBJ2-7; D is possibly TRBD1 (5 bases). The V gene lost 3 bases and the J gene lost 2 bases, with 8 bases spanning the gap. This CDR3 contains 13 residues. The germline V gene encodes CDR1 WNHNN and CDR2 SYGVQD (reference sequence). CDR3 bases: TGCGCCAGCAGTGAAGGGGCAGCCTACGAGCAGTACTTC. It yields the protein CASSEGAAYEQYF.

The J gene is TRBJ2-1, the V gene TRBV7-2, with 10 nucleotides matching TRBD2. Germline assignment: CDR1 SGHTA and CDR2 FQGNSA. The CDR3 length is 15 residues. V was pared by 1 base and J by 9 bases, with 6 bases of the junction left unmatched. Written as DNA, the CDR3 is TGTGCCAGCAGCTTAGTAGCGGGAGGATTCGCTGAGCAGTTCTTC. It specifies CASSLVAGGFAEQFF.

The chain links TRBV4-2 to TRBJ1-1; TRBD1 matches at 8 bases. The CDR3 totals 16 residues. J lost 8 bases, V lost 0 bases, and 11 bases had no gene match. Germline loops: CDR1 LGHNA, CDR2 YNFKEQ. The chain's CDR3 is CASSQEAGQGAIEAFF. CDR3 in DNA: TGTGCCAGCAGCCAAGAGGCGGGGCAGGGGGCTATAGAAGCTTTCTTT.

The chain uses TRBV5-4 and TRBJ1-5; the D gene is possibly TRBD1 (5 bases). V lost 4 bases to trimming and J lost 4 bases, with 9 bases between them. The CDR3 spans 13 residues. Germline values: CDR1 SGHNT, CDR2 YYREEE (reference sequence). For the CDR3, the DNA is TGTGCCAGCAGCGCCGGGGGGAATCAGCCCCAGCATTTT. Its translation: CASSAGGNQPQHF.

The gene calls are TRBV15 and TRBJ2-7, with 7 bases identical to TRBD2. Germline loops: CDR1 LNHNV, CDR2 YYDKDF (reference sequence). This CDR3 contains 15 residues. The V segment lost 2 bases and the J segment 0 bases; nucleotides outside the gene matches: 4. Written as DNA, the CDR3 is TGTGCCACCAGCAGAACCGGGACTACCTCCTACGAGCAGTACTTC. Its protein product is CATSRTGTTSYEQYF.

The chain carries TRBV5-1 and TRBJ2-3; D is ambiguous. CDR3 length equals 13 residues. CDR1 and CDR2 (germline): SGHRS, YFSETQ. Between the trimmed V and J ends, which lost 0 bases and 4 bases, there was a span of 6 bases. The CDR3 region is CASSLAPADTQYF. CDR3 DNA sequence: TGCGCCAGCAGCTTGGCCCCCGCAGATACGCAGTATTTT.

The V and J genes are TRBV2 and TRBJ2-1, with no clear D. The V and J ends lost 6 bases and 1 base respectively, with 10 bases between them. Germline CDR1 is SNHLY and CDR2 is FYNNEI. This CDR3 region has 14 residues. The CDR3 spells CASRADLSYNEQFF. CDR3 in DNA: TGTGCCAGCAGGGCAGATCTTTCCTACAATGAGCAGTTCTTC.

Points on this clone: Sequence at one end of the junction differs from germline and may be a read error. This chain uses TRBV7-9 with TRBJ2-3, with 7 bases identical to TRBD2. The germline gives CDR1 SEHNR, CDR2 FQNEAQ (reference sequence). This CDR3 is 17 amino acids long. Here the CDR3 DNA reads TGTTCCAGCAGTTCCTCCTTATTAGCGGGCCTCACAGATACGCAGTATTTT. Translating it yields CSSSSSLLAGLTDTQYF.

The V gene is TRBV7-3, the J gene TRBJ2-5; tentatively, D is TRBD2 (6 bases). The V end lost 3 bases, the J end lost 1 base, and 12 bases lay between the germline ends. CDR3 length: 15 amino acids. The germline gives CDR1 SGHTA, CDR2 FQGTGA. Here the CDR3 DNA reads TGTGCCAGCAGCTTGAATGGGAGGCCCCAAGAGACCCAGTACTTC. Its translation: CASSLNGRPQETQYF.

The rearrangement links TRBV19 to TRBJ1-5; weak D call: TRBD1 (6 bases). Germline-derived CDR1 and CDR2 are LNHDA and SQIVND (reference sequence). Trimming removed 3 bases at V and 6 bases at J, with 18 bases between. The CDR3 has 16 amino acids. The CDR3 coding sequence is TGTGCCAGTAGTATTGCAGGGGCGACCTTCAGTCAGCCCCAGCATTTT. It encodes CASSIAGATFSQPQHF.

A few counts support this clone. The CDR3, as DNA: TGTGCCAGCCTGACAGAGAACTACGAGCAGTACTTC. It codes for CASLTENYEQYF. The chain uses TRBV6-1 and TRBJ2-7; weak D call: TRBD1 (5 bases). Germline-derived CDR1 and CDR2 are MNHNS and SASEGT. This CDR3 is 12 amino acids long. The V and J ends lost 8 bases and 3 bases respectively, with 11 bases between them.

This clone was counted a single time. This sequence joins TRBV7-9 and TRBJ1-1; D not resolved. The CDR3 is made up of 14 amino acids. CDR1 and CDR2 (germline): SEHNR, FQNEAQ (reference sequence). Trimming removed 1 base at V and 8 bases at J, with 14 bases between. The CDR3 sequence: CASSLGYDVREAFF. CDR3 coding DNA: TGTGCCAGCAGCTTAGGGTATGACGTCAGGGAAGCTTTCTTT.

CDR3 nucleotides: TGTGCCAGCAGCCCGGAGACTTTACGCACAGATACGCAGTATTTT. This translates into CASSPETLRTDTQYF. This chain joins TRBV11-2 and TRBJ2-3; D ambiguous. Germline V lookup: CDR1 SGHAT, CDR2 FQNNGV. V was clipped by 5 bases and J by 1 base, with 13 bases between them. The CDR3 is 15 residues long.

The CDR3 spells CASSQAKSTGTGNEKLFF. In DNA, the CDR3 is TGTGCCAGCAGCCAAGCAAAATCTACCGGGACAGGGAACGAAAAACTGTTTTTT. This chain links TRBV4-2 with TRBJ1-4, with 9 bases aligning to TRBD1. The CDR3 covers 18 residues. From germline, CDR1 is LGHNA and CDR2 YNFKEQ. Trimming removed 1 base from V and 8 bases from J; junction bases left unmatched: 14.

The chain combines TRBV2 with TRBJ1-2, with unresolved D. Germline CDR1 reads SNHLY; CDR2 reads FYNNEI. V was cut by 2 bases and J by 2 bases, with 9 bases left in between. The CDR3 has 14 residues. The CDR3 coding sequence is TGTGCCAGCAGTGAATTCGAGGGAAACTATGGCTACACCTTC. This codes for CASSEFEGNYGYTF.

J is TRBJ2-2 and V is TRBV5-5; TRBD1 might be the D (5 bases). CDR3 length: 15 amino acids. Between the trimmed V and J ends, which lost 4 bases and 6 bases, there was a span of 16 bases. The germline V gene has CDR1 SGHKS and CDR2 YYEKEE (reference sequence). CDR3 loop: CASSQQGNSAGELFF. CDR3 DNA sequence: TGTGCCAGCAGCCAGCAGGGAAATTCCGCCGGGGAGCTGTTTTTT.

This chain connects TRBV19 to TRBJ2-1; 12 nucleotides agree with TRBD2. CDR1 and CDR2 from the germline V gene are LNHDA and SQIVND (reference sequence). The J segment lost 0 bases and the V segment lost 2 bases, leaving 8 bases of the junction unmatched. The CDR3 is made up of 19 amino acids. DNA for the CDR3: TGTGCCAGTAGTATACTAGCGGGAGGGCCGGGGCGCTCCTACAATGAGCAGTTCTTC. This translates into CASSILAGGPGRSYNEQFF.